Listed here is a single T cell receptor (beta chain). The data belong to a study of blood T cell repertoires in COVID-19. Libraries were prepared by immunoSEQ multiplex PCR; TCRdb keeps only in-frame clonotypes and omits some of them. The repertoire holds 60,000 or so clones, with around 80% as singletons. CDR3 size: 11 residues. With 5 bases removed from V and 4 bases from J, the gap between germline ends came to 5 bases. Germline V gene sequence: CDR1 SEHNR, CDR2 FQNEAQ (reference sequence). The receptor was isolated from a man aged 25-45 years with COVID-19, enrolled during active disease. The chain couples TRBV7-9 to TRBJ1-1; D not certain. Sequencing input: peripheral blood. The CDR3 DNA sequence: TGTGCCAGCAGCCGAGGCACTGAAGCTTTCTTT. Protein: CASSRGTEAFF.